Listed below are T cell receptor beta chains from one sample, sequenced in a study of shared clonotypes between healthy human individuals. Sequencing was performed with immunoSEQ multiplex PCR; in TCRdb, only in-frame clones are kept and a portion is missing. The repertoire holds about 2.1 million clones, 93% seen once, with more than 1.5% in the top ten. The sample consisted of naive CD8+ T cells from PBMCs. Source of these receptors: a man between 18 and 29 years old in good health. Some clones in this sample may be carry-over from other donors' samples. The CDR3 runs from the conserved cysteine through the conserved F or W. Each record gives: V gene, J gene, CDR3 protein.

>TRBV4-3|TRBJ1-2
CASSQLQDGQAYGYTF
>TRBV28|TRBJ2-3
CASRDLSGTDTQYF
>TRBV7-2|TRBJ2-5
CASSPRGVTSQEETQYF
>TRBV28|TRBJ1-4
CASRDRDNEKLFF
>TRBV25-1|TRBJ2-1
CASSEGRGAGNEQFF
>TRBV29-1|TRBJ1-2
CSVSGGTPREGQSGYTF
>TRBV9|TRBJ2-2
CASSVGGDTGELFF
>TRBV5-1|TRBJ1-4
CASSLEGSLNEKLFF
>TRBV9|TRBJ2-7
CASSLTSGYEQYF
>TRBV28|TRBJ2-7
CASSILGEQYF
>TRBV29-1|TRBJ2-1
CSAPGTSGSTYNEQFF
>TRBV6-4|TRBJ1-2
CASSDSLGGYTF
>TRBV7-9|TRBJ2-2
CASSQHAGGRTGELFF
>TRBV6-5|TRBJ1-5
CASSTPGINQPQHF
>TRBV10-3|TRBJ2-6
CAISEWAGPGSGANVLTF
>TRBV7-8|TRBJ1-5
CASSWGQGHQPQHF
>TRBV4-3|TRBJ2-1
CASSQMGSGRYNEQFF
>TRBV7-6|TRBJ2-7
CASSLTAPYEQYF
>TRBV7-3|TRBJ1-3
CASSLDRGPGNTIYF
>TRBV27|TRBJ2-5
CASSSRLGQETQYF
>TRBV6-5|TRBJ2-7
CASSYGDHGSEQYF
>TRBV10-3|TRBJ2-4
CAISESATGLGNIQYF
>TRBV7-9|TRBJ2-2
CASSFGVTGELFF
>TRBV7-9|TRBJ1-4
CASSFRGSEKLFF
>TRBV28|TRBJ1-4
CASSAIRDSIEKLFF
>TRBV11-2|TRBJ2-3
CASSFLSTDTQYF
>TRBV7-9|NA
CASSSRLAYEQYF
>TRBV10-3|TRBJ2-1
CAISEKGTGYDNEQFF
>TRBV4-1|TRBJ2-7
CASSGGNLWEQYF
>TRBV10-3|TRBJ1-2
CAISESETEVYGYTF
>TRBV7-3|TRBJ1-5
CASSSRDQPQHF
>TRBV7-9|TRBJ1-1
CASTTGPGGFTEAFF
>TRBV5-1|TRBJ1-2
CASSLAEVAANYGYTF
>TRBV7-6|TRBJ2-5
CASSLLQTRGETQYF
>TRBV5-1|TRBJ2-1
CASSLGYLYNEQFF
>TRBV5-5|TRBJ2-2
CASSLVRTSGTNTGELFF
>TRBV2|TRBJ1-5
CASSRRGQNQPQHF
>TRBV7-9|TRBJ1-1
CASSSQYTNTEAFF
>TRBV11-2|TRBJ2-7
CASSLVGGDEQYF
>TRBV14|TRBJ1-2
CASSQDTGVLESGYTF
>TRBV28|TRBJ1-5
CASSLSQSRPQHF